This note documents a single TCR beta chain sequence. What it recognizes is unknown. The donors were part of the validation cohort of 100 to 150 subjects. That cohort was separate from the first cohort, which comprised fewer than 800 subjects. CDR3 length: 15 amino acids. The J segment lost 7 bases and the V segment lost 0 bases, leaving 7 bases of the junction unmatched. Looked up from germline, CDR1 is SGHRS and CDR2 is YFSETQ. The data are from a study of cytomegalovirus exposure and HLA in healthy donors. Looking at the study overall: The same platform was used for the 110 or so validation repertoires as for the 650 to 700 first-cohort repertoires, as reported in a later analysis.

Study-wide results and caveats: There were 150 to 200 TCR beta chains listed as cytomegalovirus-associated.

Using immunoSEQ multiplex PCR, the repertoire was profiled, and TCRdb retains in-frame clones only, with some absent. Counted here are some 110,000 clones, around nine tenths occurring once; the ten biggest clones make up 4.4%. The chain is built from TRBV5-1 and TRBJ2-7; TRBD1 agrees at 10 bases. The sample comprised PBMCs. This TCR was sampled from a young man in good health and CMV-seropositive. CDR3 protein: CASSLVGTGVGEQYF. The CDR3 DNA reads as TGCGCCAGCAGCTTGGTAGGGACAGGGGTAGGGGAGCAGTACTTC.